This entry is about one TCR beta chain. The antigen remains unidentified. Sequencing was performed with immunoSEQ multiplex PCR; in TCRdb, only in-frame clones are kept and a portion is missing. Here the sample spans approximately 73,000 clones, roughly four fifths being singletons. Trimming pared 6 bases from V and 7 bases from J, leaving 14 bases between. In germline, CDR1 is SGHDT, CDR2 YYEEEE. The CDR3 consists of 13 residues. The data were taken from a study of T cell responses to AZD1222 COVID-19 vaccine. The study's findings and limits: Spike regions recognized by vaccine-associated CD4 TCRs spanned the protein, led by 160-218 and 743-854. Reportedly, close to half of spike-specific TCRs are directed against unmutated variant regions. There were mostly white British donors and more females than males, and clonal diversity was possibly underestimated.

V usage is TRBV5-6 and J usage is TRBJ1-3; D remains ambiguous. The clonotype originates from an adult in good health. This specimen was peripheral blood, taken on day 0 of AZD1222 vaccination. CDR3 sequence reads: CASTRRGWNTIYF. CDR3 nucleotides: TGTGCCAGCACCCGCCGAGGTTGGAACACCATATATTTT.